Included here is one T cell receptor (beta chain) sequence, with context. This sample is drawn from a study of response to subunit inactivated influenza vaccine. This CDR3 contains 13 residues. The V gene's germline CDR1 is MNHEY and CDR2 SVGAGI. Trimming took off 2 bases at V and 3 bases at J, with 5 bases between the two ends. TCRdb re-derived calls from the RT-PCR reads in MiXCR, one entry per CDR3 protein. The sample contains around 570,000 distinct CDR3 sequences, about 10% of which appear only once. Another study also made use of these data, one on T cells expressing NK-cell markers. According to that study: The cDNA for TCR beta came from 5'RACE template switching with UMIs. Repertoires of TCR beta were obtained from T cells sorted as CD3+CD56+NKG2C+, CD3+CD56+NKG2C- and CD3+CD56-NKG2C+. Among eight sequenced donors, seven carried HCMV seropositivity while one was seronegative. There were a handful of donors in whom these clonotypes also led the CD3+CD56-NKG2C+ fraction. HCMV specificity of the expanded NKG2C+ T cell clones was not established.

This sample comprised PBMCs from blood, obtained on the day of vaccination. This chain uses TRBV6-5 with TRBJ1-5; no firm D call. The clonotype comes from a man aged 50 to 59 who received an inactivated influenza vaccine. CDR3: CASSYSYNQPQHF. The CDR3 bases are TGTGCCAGCAGTTACAGCTACAATCAGCCCCAGCATTTT.